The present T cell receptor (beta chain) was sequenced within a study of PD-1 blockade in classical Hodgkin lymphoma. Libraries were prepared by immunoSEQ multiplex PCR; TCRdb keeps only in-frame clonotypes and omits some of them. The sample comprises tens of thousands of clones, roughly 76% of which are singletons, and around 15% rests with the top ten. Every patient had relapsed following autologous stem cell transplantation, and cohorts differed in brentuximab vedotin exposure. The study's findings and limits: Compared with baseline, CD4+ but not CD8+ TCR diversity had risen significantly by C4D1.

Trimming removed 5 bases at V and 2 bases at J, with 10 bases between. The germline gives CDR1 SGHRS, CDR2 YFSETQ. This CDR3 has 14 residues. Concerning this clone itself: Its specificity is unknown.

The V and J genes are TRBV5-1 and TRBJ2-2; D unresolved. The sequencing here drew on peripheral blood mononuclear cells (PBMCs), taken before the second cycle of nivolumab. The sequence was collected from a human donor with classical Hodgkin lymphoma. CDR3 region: CASRRVANTGELFF. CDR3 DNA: TGCGCCAGCAGACGGGTCGCTAACACCGGGGAGCTGTTTTTT.